Below are 15 T cell receptor beta chains sequenced from a single sample in a study of early T cells in non-severe SARS-CoV-2 infection. In TCRdb, the 5' RACE reads were re-called with MiXCR into one record per CDR3 protein. The table shows 55,000 to 65,000 distinct CDR3 sequences, with around 9% occurring only once. The sample taken for sequencing was whole blood. The origin of the receptors is an adult who was a healthcare worker with PCR-confirmed SARS-CoV-2 infection or an uninfected control (not recorded which).

A few counts support this clonotype. The CDR3 nucleotides are TGTGCCAGCAGCTTAGGAGCCGGGAGCACCGGGGAGCTGTTTTTT. Protein sequence: CASSLGAGSTGELFF. The rearrangement links TRBV7-9 to TRBJ2-2; a possible D gene is TRBD2 (6 bases). The CDR3 has 15 amino acids. V was pared by 1 base and J by 4 bases, with 10 bases between. Germline assignment: CDR1 SEHNR and CDR2 FQNEAQ (reference sequence).

This clonotype was seen many times. The J gene is TRBJ2-5, the V gene TRBV11-1; TRBD2 is a possible D gene (6 bases). V was shortened by 6 bases and J by 4 bases, with 6 bases between the two germline ends. This CDR3 region has 11 residues. Germline V gene data show CDR1 as SGHAT and CDR2 as FQDESV (reference sequence). The CDR3 reads CASREGETQYF. The CDR3 DNA sequence: TGTGCCAGCAGGGAGGGAGAGACCCAGTACTTC.

V and J are TRBV5-1 and TRBJ1-1, with D uncertain. The V end lost 0 bases, the J end lost 4 bases, and 10 bases lay between the germline ends. CDR3 size: 14 residues. Germline-derived CDR1 and CDR2 are SGHRS and YFSETQ. The CDR3 protein is CASSLGGHGTEAFF. Here the CDR3 DNA reads TGCGCCAGCAGCTTGGGAGGTCACGGCACTGAAGCTTTCTTT.

This clonotype was recorded many times. The CDR3 DNA is TGCAGCGCGATATTAAACACTGAAGCTTTCTTT. This gives the protein CSAILNTEAFF. The chain carries TRBV29-1 and TRBJ1-1; D gene unclear. V was cut by 7 bases and J by 2 bases, with 8 bases left in between. Per the germline V gene, CDR1 is SQVTM and CDR2 is ANQGSEA. CDR3 length: 11 amino acids.

CDR3 sequence (DNA): TGCAGTGCTAGAGATCCCGGGTCCGGACGAGAAGAGACCCAGTACTTC. It specifies CSARDPGSGREETQYF. The rearrangement links TRBV20-1 to TRBJ2-5; D unresolved. Looked up from germline, CDR1 is DFQATT and CDR2 is SNEGSKA (reference sequence). Trimming pared 0 bases from V and 3 bases from J, leaving 17 bases between. This CDR3 contains 16 residues.

There are a few counts of this clonotype. The chain is built from TRBV7-9 and TRBJ1-1; weak D call: TRBD1 (5 bases). V was pared by 1 base and J by 3 bases, with 18 bases between. The CDR3 sequence is 17 residues long. Germline assignment: CDR1 SEHNR and CDR2 FQNEAQ (reference sequence). CDR3 residues: CASSLELGQGSDTEAFF. Written as DNA, the CDR3 is TGTGCCAGCAGCTTAGAATTGGGGCAGGGATCGGACACTGAAGCTTTCTTT.

This clonotype has more than one count but fewer than ten. The chain carries TRBV7-9 and TRBJ1-4, with D possibly matching TRBD1 (5 bases). Trimming shortened V by 5 bases and J by 8 bases, and 18 bases separated the two germline ends. The CDR3 runs 15 residues. The V gene's germline CDR1 is SEHNR and CDR2 FQNEAQ (reference sequence). DNA of the CDR3: TGTGCCAGCAGCCGAAGCTTGGGGGAAGCCGAAAAACTGTTTTTT. Translation: CASSRSLGEAEKLFF. The complete variable domain, with remaining parts taken from reference TRBV7-9 and TRBJ1-4, reads DTGVSQNPRHKITKRGQNVTFRCDPISEHNRLYWYRQTLGQGPEFLTYFQNEAQLEKSRLLSDRFSAERPKGSFSTLEIQRTEQGDSAMYLCASSRSLGEAEKLFFGSGTQLSVL.

This clonotype was seen at least ten times. The chain joins TRBV7-6 to TRBJ1-1; the D is unclear. The CDR3 sequence is 15 residues long. Germline-derived CDR1 and CDR2 are SGHVS and FNYEAQ. Trimming took off 1 base at V and 1 base at J, with 10 bases between the two ends. The CDR3, as DNA: TGTGCCAGCAGCTTAGAGGGCGCCGGGAACACTGAAGCTTTCTTT. Its translation: CASSLEGAGNTEAFF.

This clonotype came up many times. The CDR3 here is CASSFLAGANVLTF. The DNA of the CDR3 is TGTGCCAGCAGTTTTCTGGCAGGGGCCAACGTCCTGACTTTC. This sequence joins TRBV28 and TRBJ2-6; no clear D gene. There are 14 residues in the CDR3. Germline lookup yields CDR1 MDHEN and CDR2 SYDVKM. The V end lost 3 bases, the J end lost 4 bases, and 7 bases lay between the germline ends. The full variable domain, with the rest looked up from reference TRBV28 and TRBJ2-6, is DVKVTQSSRYLVKRTGEKVFLECVQDMDHENMFWYRQDPGLGLRLIYFSYDVKMKEKGDIPEGYSVSREKKERFSLILESASTNQTSMYLCASSFLAGANVLTFGAGSRLTVL.

This clonotype was observed at least ten times. This sequence joins TRBV6-2 or TRBV6-3 and TRBJ1-2, with a possible D match to TRBD1 (5 bases). This CDR3 is 16 amino acids long. V was clipped by 2 bases and J by 4 bases, with 17 bases between them. CDR1 is MNHEY and CDR2 is SVGEGT in the germline V gene. The CDR3 DNA sequence: TGTGCCAGCAGTTACCTCGGGTCCTTGAGGGGCTATGGCTACACCTTC. Translation: CASSYLGSLRGYGYTF.

This clonotype has only a few counts. This rearrangement joins TRBV28 to TRBJ2-5; the D gene is possibly TRBD1 (6 bases). CDR3 length: 15 amino acids. V lost 4 bases and J 2 bases, leaving 14 bases between the germline ends. The germline V gene encodes CDR1 MDHEN and CDR2 SYDVKM. As DNA, the CDR3 is TGTGCCAGCAGTTCCACGTATGGACAGCAAGAGACCCAGTACTTC. Amino acids: CASSSTYGQQETQYF.

The chain joins TRBV28 to TRBJ2-7; TRBD2 matches 7 bases. From germline, CDR1 is MDHEN and CDR2 SYDVKM. This CDR3 comprises 14 residues. The V gene end was trimmed by 7 bases and the J gene end by 0 bases; junction bases not matched to a gene: 6. CDR3 sequence reads: CASKTGLFSYEQYF. CDR3 DNA sequence: TGTGCCAGCAAGACGGGACTATTCTCCTACGAGCAGTACTTC. Full variable domain (missing parts from reference TRBV28 and TRBJ2-7): DVKVTQSSRYLVKRTGEKVFLECVQDMDHENMFWYRQDPGLGLRLIYFSYDVKMKEKGDIPEGYSVSREKKERFSLILESASTNQTSMYLCASKTGLFSYEQYFGPGTRLTVT.

In its sample, this clonotype was seen a few times. The chain is built from TRBV4-2 and TRBJ1-1; no definite D call. V was shortened by 1 base and J by 0 bases, with 9 bases between the two germline ends. Germline V gene sequence: CDR1 LGHNA, CDR2 YNFKEQ. CDR3 length: 15 residues. As DNA, the CDR3 is TGTGCCAGCAGCCAAGTGGCGGGAATGAACACTGAAGCTTTCTTT. This codes for CASSQVAGMNTEAFF.

Only a few counts were recorded for this clonotype. The V and J genes are TRBV19 and TRBJ2-5; TRBD2 is a possible D gene (5 bases). CDR3 length: 13 residues. CDR1 and CDR2 (germline): LNHDA, SQIVND (reference sequence). V gave up 6 bases and J gave up 5 bases, with 13 bases separating them. Written as DNA, the CDR3 is TGTGCCAGTAGAACCTCCGGGGAGGAGACCCAGTACTTC. This translates into CASRTSGEETQYF.

This clonotype was seen a handful of times. The chain links TRBV29-1 to TRBJ2-5; 9 nucleotides align to TRBD1. The CDR3 length is 13 residues. CDR1 and CDR2 from the germline V gene are SQVTM and ANQGSEA. V dropped 7 bases and J dropped 6; count of bases not matched to a gene: 9. CDR3 DNA sequence: TGCAGCGCGGGACAGGGCGATACAAAGACCCAGTACTTC. Its translation: CSAGQGDTKTQYF. Based on the CDR3 plus reference TRBV29-1 and TRBJ2-5, the full variable domain is SAVISQKPSRDICQRGTSLTIQCQVDSQVTMMFWYRQQPGQSLTLIATANQGSEATYESGFVIDKFPISRPNLTFSTLTVSNMSPEDSSIYLCSAGQGDTKTQYFGPGTRLLVL.